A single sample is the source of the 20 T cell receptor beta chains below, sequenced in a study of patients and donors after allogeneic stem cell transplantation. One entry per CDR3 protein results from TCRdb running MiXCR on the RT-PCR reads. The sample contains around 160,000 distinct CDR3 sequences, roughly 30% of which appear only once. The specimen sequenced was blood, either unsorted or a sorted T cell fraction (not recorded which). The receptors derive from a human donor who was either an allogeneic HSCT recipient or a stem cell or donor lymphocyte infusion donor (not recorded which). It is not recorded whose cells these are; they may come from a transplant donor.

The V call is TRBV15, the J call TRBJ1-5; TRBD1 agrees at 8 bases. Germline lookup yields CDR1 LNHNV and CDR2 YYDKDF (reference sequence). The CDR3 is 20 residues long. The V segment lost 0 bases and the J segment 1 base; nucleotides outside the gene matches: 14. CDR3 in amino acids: CATSRDGTGFWRRSNQPQHF. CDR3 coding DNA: TGTGCCACCAGCAGAGATGGGACAGGTTTTTGGCGTAGGAGCAATCAGCCCCAGCATTTT. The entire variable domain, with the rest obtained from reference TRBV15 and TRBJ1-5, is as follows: DAMVIQNPRYQVTQFGKPVTLSCSQTLNHNVMYWYQQKSSQAPKLLFHYYDKDFNNEADTPDNFQSRRPNTSFCFLDIRSPGLGDTAMYLCATSRDGTGFWRRSNQPQHFGDGTRLSIL.

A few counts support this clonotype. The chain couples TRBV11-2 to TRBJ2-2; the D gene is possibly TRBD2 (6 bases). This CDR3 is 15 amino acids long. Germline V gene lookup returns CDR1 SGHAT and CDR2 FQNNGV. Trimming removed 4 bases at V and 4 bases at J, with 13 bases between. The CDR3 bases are TGTGCCAGCAGCTATTGGGACTCCCTCACCGGGGAGCTGTTTTTT. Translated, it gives CASSYWDSLTGELFF.

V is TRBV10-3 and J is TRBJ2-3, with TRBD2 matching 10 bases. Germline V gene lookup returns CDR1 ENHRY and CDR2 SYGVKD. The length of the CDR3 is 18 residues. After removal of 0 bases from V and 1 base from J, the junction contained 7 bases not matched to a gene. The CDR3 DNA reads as TGTGCCATCAGTGAGTCGAATCCCCTAGCGGGAGGCACAGATACGCAGTATTTT. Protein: CAISESNPLAGGTDTQYF.

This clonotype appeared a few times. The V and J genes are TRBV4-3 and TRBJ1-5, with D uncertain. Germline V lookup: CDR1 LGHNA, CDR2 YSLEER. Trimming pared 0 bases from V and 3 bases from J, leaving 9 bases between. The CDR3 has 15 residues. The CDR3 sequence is CASSQDWQTNQPQHF. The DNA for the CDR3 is TGCGCCAGCAGCCAAGATTGGCAGACCAATCAGCCCCAGCATTTT.

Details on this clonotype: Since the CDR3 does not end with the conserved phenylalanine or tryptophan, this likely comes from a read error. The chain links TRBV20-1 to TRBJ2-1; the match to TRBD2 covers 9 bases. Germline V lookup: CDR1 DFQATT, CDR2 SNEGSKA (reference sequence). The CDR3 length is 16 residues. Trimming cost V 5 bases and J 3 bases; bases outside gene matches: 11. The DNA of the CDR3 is TGCAGTGCTGCCATCGGACTAGCGAGCGTCTACAATGAGCAGTTCTAC. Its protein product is CSAAIGLASVYNEQFY.

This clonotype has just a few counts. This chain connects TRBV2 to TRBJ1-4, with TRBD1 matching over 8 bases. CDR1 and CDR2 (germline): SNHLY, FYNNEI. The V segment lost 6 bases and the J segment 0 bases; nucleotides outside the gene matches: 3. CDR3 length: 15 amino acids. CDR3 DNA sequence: TGTGCCAGCAGGGGACAGGCCGCAACTAATGAAAAACTGTTTTTT. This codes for CASRGQAATNEKLFF.

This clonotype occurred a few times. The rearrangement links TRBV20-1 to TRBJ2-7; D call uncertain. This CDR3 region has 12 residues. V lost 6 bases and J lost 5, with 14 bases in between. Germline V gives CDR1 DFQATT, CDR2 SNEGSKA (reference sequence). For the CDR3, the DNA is TGCAGTGCCACCTCAGGTGCGGACGAGCAGTACTTC. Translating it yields CSATSGADEQYF.

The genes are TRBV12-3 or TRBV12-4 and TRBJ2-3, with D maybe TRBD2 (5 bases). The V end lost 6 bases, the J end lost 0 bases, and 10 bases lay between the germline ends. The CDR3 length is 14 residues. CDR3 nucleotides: TGTGCCAGCAGGGAAAGGACTAGCACAGATACGCAGTATTTT. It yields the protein CASRERTSTDTQYF.

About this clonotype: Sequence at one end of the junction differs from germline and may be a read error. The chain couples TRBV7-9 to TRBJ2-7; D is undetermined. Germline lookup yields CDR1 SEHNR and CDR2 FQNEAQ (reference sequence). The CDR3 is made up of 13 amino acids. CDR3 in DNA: TGTGCCAGCAGCTTAGGACTGTCCTCCGAGCAGTACTTC. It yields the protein CASSLGLSSEQYF.

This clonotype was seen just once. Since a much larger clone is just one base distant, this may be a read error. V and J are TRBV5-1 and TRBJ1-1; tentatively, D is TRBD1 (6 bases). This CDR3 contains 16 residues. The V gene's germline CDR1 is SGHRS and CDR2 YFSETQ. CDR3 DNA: TGCGCCAGCAGCTTGTCCGCAGGGGTGGTGAACACTGAAGATTTCTTT. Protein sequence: CASSLSAGVVNTEDFF.

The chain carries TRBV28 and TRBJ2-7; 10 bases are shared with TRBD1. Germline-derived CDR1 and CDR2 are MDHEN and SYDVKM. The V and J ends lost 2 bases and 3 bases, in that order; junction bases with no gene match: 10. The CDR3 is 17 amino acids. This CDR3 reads CASSLGGQGVIVYEQYF. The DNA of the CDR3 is TGTGCCAGCAGTTTAGGAGGACAGGGGGTTATTGTCTACGAGCAGTACTTC.

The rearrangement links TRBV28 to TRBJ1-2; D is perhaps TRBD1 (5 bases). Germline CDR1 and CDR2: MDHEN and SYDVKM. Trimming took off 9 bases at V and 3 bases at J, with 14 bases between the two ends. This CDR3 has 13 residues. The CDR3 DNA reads TGTGCCAGTTTCTCGGCCAGGGACTATGGCTACACCTTC. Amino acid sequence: CASFSARDYGYTF.

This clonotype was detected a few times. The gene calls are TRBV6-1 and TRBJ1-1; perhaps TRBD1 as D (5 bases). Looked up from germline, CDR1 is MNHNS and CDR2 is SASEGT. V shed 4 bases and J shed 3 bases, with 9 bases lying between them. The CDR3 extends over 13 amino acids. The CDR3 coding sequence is TGTGCCAGCAGTGTTCAGGGCGACACTGAAGCTTTCTTT. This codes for CASSVQGDTEAFF.

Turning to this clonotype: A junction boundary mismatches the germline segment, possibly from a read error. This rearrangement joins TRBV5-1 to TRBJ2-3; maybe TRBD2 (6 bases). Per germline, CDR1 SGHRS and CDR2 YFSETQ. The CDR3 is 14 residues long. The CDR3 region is CVSSSGTGQDTQYF. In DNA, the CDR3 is TGCGTCAGCAGCTCCGGGACTGGCCAGGATACGCAGTATTTT.

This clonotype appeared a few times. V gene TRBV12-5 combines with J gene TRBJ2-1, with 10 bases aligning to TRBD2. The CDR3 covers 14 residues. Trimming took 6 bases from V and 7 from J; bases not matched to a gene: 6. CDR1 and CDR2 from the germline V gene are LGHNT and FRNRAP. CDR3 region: CASGLAGEANEQFF. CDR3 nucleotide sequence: TGTGCTAGTGGCCTAGCGGGAGAGGCGAATGAGCAGTTCTTC.

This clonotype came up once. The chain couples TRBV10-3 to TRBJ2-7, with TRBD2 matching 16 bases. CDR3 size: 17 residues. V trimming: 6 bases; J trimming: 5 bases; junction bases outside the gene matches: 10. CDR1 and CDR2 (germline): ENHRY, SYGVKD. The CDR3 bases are TGTGCCATCAGAGGGACTAGCGGGAGGGGACTTGGGGACGAGCAGTACTTC. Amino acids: CAIRGTSGRGLGDEQYF.

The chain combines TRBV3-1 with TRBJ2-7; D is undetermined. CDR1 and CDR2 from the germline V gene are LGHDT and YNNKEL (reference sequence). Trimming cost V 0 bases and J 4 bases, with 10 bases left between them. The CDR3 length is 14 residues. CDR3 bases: TGTGCCAGCAGCCAAGATCCGAAGTTTTACGAGCAGTACTTC. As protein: CASSQDPKFYEQYF.

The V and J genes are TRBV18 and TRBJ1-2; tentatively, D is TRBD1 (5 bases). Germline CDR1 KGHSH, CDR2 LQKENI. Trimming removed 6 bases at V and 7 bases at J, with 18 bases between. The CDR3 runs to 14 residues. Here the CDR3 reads CASSPDMGVVGYTF. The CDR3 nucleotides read TGTGCCAGCTCCCCCGACATGGGGGTAGTTGGCTACACCTTC.

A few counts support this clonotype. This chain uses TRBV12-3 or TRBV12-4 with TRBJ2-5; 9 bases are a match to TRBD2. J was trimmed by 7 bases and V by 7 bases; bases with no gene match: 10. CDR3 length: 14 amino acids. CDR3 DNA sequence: TGTGCCAGCACTCGAGCGGGAGGTGAGGGGACCCAGTACTTC. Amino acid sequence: CASTRAGGEGTQYF.

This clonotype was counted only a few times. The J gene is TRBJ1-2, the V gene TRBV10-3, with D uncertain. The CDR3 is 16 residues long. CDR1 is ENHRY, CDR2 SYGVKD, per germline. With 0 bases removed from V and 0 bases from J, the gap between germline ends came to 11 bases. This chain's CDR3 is CAISESYPGSNYGYTF. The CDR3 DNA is TGTGCCATCAGTGAGTCATACCCCGGATCTAACTATGGCTACACCTTC.